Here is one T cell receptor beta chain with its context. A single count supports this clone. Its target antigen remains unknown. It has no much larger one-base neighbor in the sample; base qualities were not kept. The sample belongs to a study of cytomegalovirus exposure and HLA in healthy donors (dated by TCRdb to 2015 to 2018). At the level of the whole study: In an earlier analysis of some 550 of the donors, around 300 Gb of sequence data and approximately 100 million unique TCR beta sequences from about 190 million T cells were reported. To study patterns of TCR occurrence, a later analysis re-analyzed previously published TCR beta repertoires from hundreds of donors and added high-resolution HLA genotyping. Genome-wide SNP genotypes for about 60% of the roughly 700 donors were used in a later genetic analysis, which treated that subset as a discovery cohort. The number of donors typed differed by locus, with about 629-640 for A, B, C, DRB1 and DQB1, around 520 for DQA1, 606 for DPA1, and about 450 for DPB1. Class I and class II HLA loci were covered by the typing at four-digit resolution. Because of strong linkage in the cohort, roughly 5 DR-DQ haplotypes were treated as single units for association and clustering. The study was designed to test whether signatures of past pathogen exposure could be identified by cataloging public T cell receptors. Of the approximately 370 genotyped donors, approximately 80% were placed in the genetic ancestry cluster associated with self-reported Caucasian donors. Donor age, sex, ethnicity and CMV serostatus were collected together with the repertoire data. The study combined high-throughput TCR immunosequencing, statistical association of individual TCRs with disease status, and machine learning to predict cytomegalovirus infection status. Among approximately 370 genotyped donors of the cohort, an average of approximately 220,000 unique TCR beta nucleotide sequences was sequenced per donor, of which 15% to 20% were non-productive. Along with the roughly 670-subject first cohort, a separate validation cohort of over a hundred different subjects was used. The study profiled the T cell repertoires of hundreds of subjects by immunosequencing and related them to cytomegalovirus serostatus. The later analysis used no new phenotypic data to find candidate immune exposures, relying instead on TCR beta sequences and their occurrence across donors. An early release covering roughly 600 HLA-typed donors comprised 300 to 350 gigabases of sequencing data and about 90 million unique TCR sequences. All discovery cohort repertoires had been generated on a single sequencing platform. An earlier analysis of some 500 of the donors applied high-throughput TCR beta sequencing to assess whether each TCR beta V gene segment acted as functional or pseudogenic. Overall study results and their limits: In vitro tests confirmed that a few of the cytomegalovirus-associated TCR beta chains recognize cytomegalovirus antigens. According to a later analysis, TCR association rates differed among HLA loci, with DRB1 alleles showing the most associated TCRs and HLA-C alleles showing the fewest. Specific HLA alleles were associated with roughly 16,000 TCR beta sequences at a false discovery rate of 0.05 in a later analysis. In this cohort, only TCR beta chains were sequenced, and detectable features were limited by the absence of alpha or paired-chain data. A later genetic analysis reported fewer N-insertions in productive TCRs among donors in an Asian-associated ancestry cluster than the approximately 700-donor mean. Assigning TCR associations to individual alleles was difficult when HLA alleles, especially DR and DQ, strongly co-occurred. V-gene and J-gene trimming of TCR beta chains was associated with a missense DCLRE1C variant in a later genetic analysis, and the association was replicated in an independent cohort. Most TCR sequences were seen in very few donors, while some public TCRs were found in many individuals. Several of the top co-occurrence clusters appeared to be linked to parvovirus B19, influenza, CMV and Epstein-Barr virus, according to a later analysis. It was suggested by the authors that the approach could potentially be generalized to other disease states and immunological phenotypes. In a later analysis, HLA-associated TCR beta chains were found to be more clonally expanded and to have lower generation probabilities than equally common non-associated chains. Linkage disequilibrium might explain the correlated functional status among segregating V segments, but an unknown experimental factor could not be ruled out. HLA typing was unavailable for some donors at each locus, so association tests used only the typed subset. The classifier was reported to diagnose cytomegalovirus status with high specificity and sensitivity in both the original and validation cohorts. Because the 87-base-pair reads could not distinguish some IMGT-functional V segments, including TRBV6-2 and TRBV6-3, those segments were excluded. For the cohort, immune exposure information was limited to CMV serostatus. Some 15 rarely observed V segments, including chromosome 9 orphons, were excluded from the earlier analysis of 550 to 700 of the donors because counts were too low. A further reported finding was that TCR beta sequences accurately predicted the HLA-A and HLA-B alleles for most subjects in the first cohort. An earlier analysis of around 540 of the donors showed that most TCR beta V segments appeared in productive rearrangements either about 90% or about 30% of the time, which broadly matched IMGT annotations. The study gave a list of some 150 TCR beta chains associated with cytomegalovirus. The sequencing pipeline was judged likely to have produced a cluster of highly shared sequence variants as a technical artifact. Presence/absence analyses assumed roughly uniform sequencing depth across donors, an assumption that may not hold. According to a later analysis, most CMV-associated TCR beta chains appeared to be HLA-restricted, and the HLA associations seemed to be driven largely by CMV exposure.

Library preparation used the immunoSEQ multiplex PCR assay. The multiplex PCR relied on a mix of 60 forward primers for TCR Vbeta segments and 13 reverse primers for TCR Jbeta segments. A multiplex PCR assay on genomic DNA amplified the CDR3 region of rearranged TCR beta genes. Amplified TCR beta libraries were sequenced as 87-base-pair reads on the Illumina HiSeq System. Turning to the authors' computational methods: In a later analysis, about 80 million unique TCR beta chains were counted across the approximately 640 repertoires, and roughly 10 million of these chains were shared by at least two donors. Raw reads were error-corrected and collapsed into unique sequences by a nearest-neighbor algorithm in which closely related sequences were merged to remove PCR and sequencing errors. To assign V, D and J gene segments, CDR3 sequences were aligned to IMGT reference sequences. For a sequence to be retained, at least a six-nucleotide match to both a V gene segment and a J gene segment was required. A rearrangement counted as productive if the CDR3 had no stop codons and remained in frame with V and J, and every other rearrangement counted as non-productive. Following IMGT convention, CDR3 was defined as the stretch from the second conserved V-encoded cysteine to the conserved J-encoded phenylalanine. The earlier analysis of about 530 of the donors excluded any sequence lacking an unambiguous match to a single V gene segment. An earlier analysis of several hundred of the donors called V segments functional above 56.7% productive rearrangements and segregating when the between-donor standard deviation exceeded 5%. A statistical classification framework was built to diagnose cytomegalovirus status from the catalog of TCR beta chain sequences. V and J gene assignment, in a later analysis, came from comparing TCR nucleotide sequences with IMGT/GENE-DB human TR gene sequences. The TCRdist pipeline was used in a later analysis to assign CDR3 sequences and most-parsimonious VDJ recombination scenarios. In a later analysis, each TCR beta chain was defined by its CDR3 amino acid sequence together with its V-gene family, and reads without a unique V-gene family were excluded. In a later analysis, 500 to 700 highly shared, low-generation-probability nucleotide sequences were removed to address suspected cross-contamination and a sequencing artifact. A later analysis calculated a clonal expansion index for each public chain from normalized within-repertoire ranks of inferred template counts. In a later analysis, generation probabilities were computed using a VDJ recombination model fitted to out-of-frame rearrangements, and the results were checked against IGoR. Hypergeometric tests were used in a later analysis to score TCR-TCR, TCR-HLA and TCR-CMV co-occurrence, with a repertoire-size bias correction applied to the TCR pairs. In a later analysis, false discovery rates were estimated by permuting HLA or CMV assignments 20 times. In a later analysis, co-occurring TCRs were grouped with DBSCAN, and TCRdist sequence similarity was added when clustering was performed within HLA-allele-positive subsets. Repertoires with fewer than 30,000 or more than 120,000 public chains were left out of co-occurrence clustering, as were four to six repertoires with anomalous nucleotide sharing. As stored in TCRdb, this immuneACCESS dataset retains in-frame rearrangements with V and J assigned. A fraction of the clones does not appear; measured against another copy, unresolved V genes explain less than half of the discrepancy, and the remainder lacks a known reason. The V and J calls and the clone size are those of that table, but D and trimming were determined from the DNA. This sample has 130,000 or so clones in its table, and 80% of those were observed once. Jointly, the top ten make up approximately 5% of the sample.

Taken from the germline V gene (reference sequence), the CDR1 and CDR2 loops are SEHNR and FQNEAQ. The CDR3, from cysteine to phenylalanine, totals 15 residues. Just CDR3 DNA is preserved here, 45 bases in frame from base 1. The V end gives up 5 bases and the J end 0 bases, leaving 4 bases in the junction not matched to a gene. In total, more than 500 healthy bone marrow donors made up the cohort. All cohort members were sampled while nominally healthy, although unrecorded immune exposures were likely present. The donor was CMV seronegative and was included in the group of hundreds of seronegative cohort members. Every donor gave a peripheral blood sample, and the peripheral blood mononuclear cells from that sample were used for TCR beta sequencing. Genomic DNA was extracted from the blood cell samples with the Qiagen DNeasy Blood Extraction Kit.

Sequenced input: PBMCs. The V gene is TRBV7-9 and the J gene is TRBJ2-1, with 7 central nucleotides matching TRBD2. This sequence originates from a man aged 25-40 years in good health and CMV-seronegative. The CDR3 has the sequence CASSDGRISYNEQFF. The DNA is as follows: TGTGCCAGCAGCGACGGGAGGATCTCCTACAATGAGCAGTTCTTC.